Given below is one TCR beta chain in context. Its binding antigen is unknown. The CDR3 carries no conserved terminal phenylalanine or tryptophan, so it likely arises from a read error. With termini counted, the CDR3 has 16 amino acids. Of all the DNA, just the CDR3 is kept, 48 bases in frame from base 1. V and J lose 2 bases and 0 bases, and a span of 13 bases separates them. The CDR1 and CDR2 encoded by the germline V gene (reference sequence) are MNHEY and SMNVEV. The sample comes from a study of cytomegalovirus exposure and HLA in healthy donors (dated by TCRdb to 2015 to 2018). For the study in its entirety: An earlier analysis of roughly 610 of the donors reported roughly 300 Gb of sequence data and 117 million unique TCR beta sequences obtained from 150 million to 200 million T cells. A few DR-DQ haplotypes were treated as single units for association and clustering because of strong linkage in the cohort. Roughly 310 gigabases of sequencing data and 78 million or so unique TCR sequences were included in an early release covering roughly 600 HLA-typed donors. The study combined high-throughput TCR immunosequencing, statistical association of individual TCRs with disease status, and machine learning to predict cytomegalovirus infection status. Typing coverage varied by locus: about 629-630 donors for A, B, C, DRB1 and DQB1; roughly 520 for DQA1; 606 for DPA1; roughly 450 for DPB1. HLA typing included class I and class II loci at four-digit resolution. The study aimed to test whether cataloging public T cell receptors could reveal signatures of past pathogen exposure. Across 398 genotyped donors of the cohort, an average of approximately 200,000 unique TCR beta nucleotide sequences per donor were sequenced, and about a sixth of those sequences were non-productive. Donor age, sex, ethnicity and CMV serostatus were compiled together with the repertoire data. Besides the first cohort of roughly 660 subjects, a separate validation cohort made up of over a hundred different subjects was used. The study used immunosequencing to profile the T cell repertoires of about 670 subjects and linked those repertoires to cytomegalovirus serostatus. Among the roughly 400 genotyped donors, 75% to 90% belonged to the genetic ancestry cluster associated with self-reported Caucasian donors. In a later genetic analysis, genome-wide SNP genotypes for 398 of the 666 donors were used, and that subset was treated as a discovery cohort. An earlier analysis of around 580 of the donors used high-throughput TCR beta sequencing to judge whether each TCR beta V gene segment behaved as functional or pseudogenic. In the later analysis, no new phenotypic data were used to find candidate immune exposures; instead, reliance was placed on TCR beta sequences and their occurrence across donors. All discovery cohort repertoires had been generated on a single sequencing platform. In a later analysis, previously published TCR beta repertoires from about 670 donors were re-analyzed and high-resolution HLA genotyping was added so that TCR occurrence patterns could be studied. What the work shows at the level of the full study, not this receptor alone: Correlated functional status among segregating V segments might reflect linkage disequilibrium, but an unknown experimental factor could not be ruled out. Cytomegalovirus status was reported to be diagnosed by the classifier with high specificity and sensitivity in both the original and validation cohorts. A few of the identified cytomegalovirus-associated TCR beta chains were confirmed in vitro to be specific for cytomegalovirus antigens. Broadly in line with IMGT annotations, most TCR beta V segments showed up in productive rearrangements about 87% or about 30% of the time in an earlier analysis of 587 of the donors. Presence/absence analyses assumed roughly uniform sequencing depth across donors, an assumption that may not hold. Assigning TCR associations to individual alleles was difficult when HLA alleles, especially DR and DQ, strongly co-occurred. Specific HLA alleles were associated with 16,951 TCR beta sequences at a false discovery rate of 0.05 in a later analysis. An association between a missense DCLRE1C variant and V-gene and J-gene trimming of TCR beta chains was found in a later genetic analysis and replicated in an independent cohort. A later analysis found that TCR association rates varied across HLA loci, with DRB1 alleles showing the most associated TCRs and HLA-C alleles the fewest. The study gave a list of under 200 TCR beta chains associated with cytomegalovirus. The 87-base-pair reads could not distinguish some IMGT-functional V segments, including TRBV6-2 and TRBV6-3, so those segments were excluded. In a later analysis, HLA-associated TCR beta chains showed more clonal expansion and lower generation probabilities than non-associated chains that were equally common. In a later analysis, most CMV-associated TCR beta chains were found to appear HLA-restricted, with HLA associations seemingly driven largely by CMV exposure. According to the authors, the approach could potentially be generalized to other disease states and immunological phenotypes. The earlier analysis of about 600 of the donors excluded seventeen rarely observed V segments, including chromosome 9 orphons, because counts were too low. HLA typing was unavailable for some donors at each locus, so association tests used only the typed subset. According to a later analysis, parvovirus B19, influenza, CMV and Epstein-Barr virus appeared linked to several top co-occurrence clusters. For the cohort, immune exposure information was limited to CMV serostatus. A further reported finding was that TCR beta sequences accurately predicted the HLA-A and HLA-B alleles for most subjects in the first cohort. Only TCR beta chains were sequenced in this cohort, and the absence of alpha or paired-chain data limited detectable features. Across donors, most TCR sequences were observed very rarely, whereas some public TCRs were present in many individuals. A cluster of highly shared sequence variants was judged likely to be a technical artifact of the sequencing pipeline. A later genetic analysis reported fewer N-insertions in productive TCRs among donors in an Asian-associated ancestry cluster than the roughly 670-donor mean.

The cohort consisted of some 670 healthy bone marrow donors. All cohort members were sampled while nominally healthy, although unrecorded immune exposures were likely present. The donor was CMV seropositive and belonged to the group of 250 to 300 seropositive cohort members. A peripheral blood sample was collected from each donor, and TCR beta sequencing was performed on peripheral blood mononuclear cells. Genomic DNA extraction from the blood cell samples was performed with the Qiagen DNeasy Blood Extraction Kit. The receptor library was made with the immunoSEQ multiplex PCR assay. The multiplex PCR relied on a mix of 60 forward primers for TCR Vbeta segments and 13 reverse primers for TCR Jbeta segments. The CDR3 region of rearranged TCR beta genes was amplified from genomic DNA with a multiplex PCR assay. The Illumina HiSeq System was used to sequence the amplified TCR beta libraries as 87-base-pair reads. The source study handled its data this way. A later analysis counted 65 million to 90 million unique TCR beta chains across the 690 or so repertoires, and some 11 million of these chains were shared by at least two donors. Raw reads were error-corrected and collapsed into unique sequences with a nearest-neighbor algorithm that merged closely related sequences to remove PCR and sequencing errors. To assign V, D and J gene segments, CDR3 sequences were aligned to IMGT reference sequences. For a sequence to be retained, a match of at least six nucleotides to both a V gene segment and a J gene segment was required. A rearrangement counted as productive if the CDR3 had no stop codons and remained in frame with V and J, and every other rearrangement counted as non-productive. CDR3 was defined by IMGT convention, running from the second conserved V-encoded cysteine to the conserved J-encoded phenylalanine. In an earlier analysis of more than 550 of the donors, sequences lacking an unambiguous match to a single V gene segment were excluded. In an earlier analysis of 450 to 700 of the donors, V segments were called functional above 56.7% productive rearrangements and were called segregating when the between-donor standard deviation exceeded 5%. A statistical classification framework was built to diagnose cytomegalovirus status from the catalog of TCR beta chain sequences. V and J gene assignment, in a later analysis, came from comparing TCR nucleotide sequences with IMGT/GENE-DB human TR gene sequences. In a later analysis, CDR3 sequences and most-parsimonious VDJ recombination scenarios were assigned using the TCRdist pipeline. In a later analysis, each TCR beta chain was defined by its CDR3 amino acid sequence together with its V-gene family, and reads without a unique V-gene family were excluded. In a later analysis, 450 to 600 highly shared, low-generation-probability nucleotide sequences were removed to address suspected cross-contamination and a sequencing artifact. In a later analysis, a clonal expansion index was calculated for each public chain from normalized within-repertoire ranks of inferred template counts. In a later analysis, generation probabilities were computed using a VDJ recombination model fitted to out-of-frame rearrangements, and the results were checked against IGoR. Hypergeometric tests were used in a later analysis to score TCR-TCR, TCR-HLA and TCR-CMV co-occurrence, with a repertoire-size bias correction applied to the TCR pairs. False discovery rates were estimated in a later analysis by permuting HLA or CMV assignments 20 times. In a later analysis, co-occurring TCRs were grouped with DBSCAN, and TCRdist sequence similarity was added when clustering was performed within HLA-allele-positive subsets. Repertoires with fewer than 30,000 or more than 120,000 public chains, plus five repertoires with anomalous nucleotide sharing, were excluded from co-occurrence clustering. The clones in this table, taken by TCRdb from immuneACCESS, are in-frame only. Not every clone is retained; where verified, under half of the shortfall comes from an unresolved V gene, and the cause of the rest is unknown. The V and J calls and clone size come from that table; D and trimming were worked out from the DNA. Here the sample has about 150,000 clones; just under 80% occur a single time. The ten biggest clones cover 1% of the sample.

This sequence originates from a woman in her fifties or sixties in good health and CMV-seropositive. The V and J genes are TRBV27 and TRBJ1-1, with TRBD1 perhaps the D gene, on 6 matching bases. The sample was PBMCs. The nucleotide sequence is TGTGCCAGCAGTTTAACGGACAGATTCATGAACACTGAAGCTTTCATT. Its protein reads: CASSLTDRFMNTEAFI.